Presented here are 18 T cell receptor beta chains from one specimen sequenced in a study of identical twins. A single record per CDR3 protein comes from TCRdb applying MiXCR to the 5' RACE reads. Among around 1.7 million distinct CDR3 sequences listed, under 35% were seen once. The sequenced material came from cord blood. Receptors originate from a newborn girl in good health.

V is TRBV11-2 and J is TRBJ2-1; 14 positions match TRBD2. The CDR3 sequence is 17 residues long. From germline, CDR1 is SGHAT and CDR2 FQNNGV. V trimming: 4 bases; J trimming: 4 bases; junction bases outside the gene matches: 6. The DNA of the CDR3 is TGTGCCAGCAGCTCCTTCAGACTAGCGGGGGGGTACAATGAGCAGTTCTTC. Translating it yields CASSSFRLAGGYNEQFF.

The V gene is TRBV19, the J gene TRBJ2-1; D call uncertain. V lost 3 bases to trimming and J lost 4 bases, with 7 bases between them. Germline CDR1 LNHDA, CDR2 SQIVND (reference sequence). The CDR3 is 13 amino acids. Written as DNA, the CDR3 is TGTGCCAGTAGTATTGGTCTGTACAATGAGCAGTTCTTC. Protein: CASSIGLYNEQFF.

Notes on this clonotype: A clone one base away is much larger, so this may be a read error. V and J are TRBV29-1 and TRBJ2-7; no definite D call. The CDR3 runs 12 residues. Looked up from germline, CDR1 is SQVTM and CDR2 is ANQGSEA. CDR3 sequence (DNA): TGCAGCGTTGAAGACAATTTCTACGAGCGGTACTTC. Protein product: CSVEDNFYERYF.

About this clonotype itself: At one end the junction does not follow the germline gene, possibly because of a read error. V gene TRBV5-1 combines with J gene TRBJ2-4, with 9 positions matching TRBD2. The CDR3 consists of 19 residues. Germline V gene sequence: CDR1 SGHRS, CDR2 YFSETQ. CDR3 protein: CAGSLTGTSRILAKNIQYF. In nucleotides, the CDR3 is TGCGCCGGCAGCCTGACGGGGACTAGCCGGATACTAGCCAAAAACATTCAGTACTTC.

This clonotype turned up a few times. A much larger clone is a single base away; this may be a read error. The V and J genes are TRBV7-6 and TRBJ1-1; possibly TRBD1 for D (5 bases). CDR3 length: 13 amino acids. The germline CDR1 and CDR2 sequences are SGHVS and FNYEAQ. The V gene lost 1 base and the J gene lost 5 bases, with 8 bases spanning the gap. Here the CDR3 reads CASSLEAGTEAFF. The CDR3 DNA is TGTGCCAGCAGCTTAGAGGCAGGGACTGAAGCTTTCTTT. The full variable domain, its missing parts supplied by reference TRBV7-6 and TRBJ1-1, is GAGVSQSPRYKVTKRGQDVALRCDPISGHVSLYWYRQALGQGPEFLTYFNYEAQQDKSGLPNDRFSAERPEGSISTLTIQRTEQRDSAMYRCASSLEAGTEAFFGQGTRLTVV.

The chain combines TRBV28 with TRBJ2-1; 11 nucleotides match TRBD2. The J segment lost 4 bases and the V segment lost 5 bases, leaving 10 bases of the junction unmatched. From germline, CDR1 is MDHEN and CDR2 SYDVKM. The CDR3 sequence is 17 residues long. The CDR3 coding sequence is TGTGCCAGCAGTATCCATAGCGGGAGGGACCCATACAATGAGCAGTTCTTC. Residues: CASSIHSGRDPYNEQFF.

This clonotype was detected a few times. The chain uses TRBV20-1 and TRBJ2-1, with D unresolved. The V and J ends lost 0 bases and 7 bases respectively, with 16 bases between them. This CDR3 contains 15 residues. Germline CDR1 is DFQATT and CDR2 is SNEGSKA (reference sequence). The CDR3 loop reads CSARDPTENINEQFF. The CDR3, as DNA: TGCAGTGCTAGAGATCCTACCGAAAATATAAATGAGCAGTTCTTC.

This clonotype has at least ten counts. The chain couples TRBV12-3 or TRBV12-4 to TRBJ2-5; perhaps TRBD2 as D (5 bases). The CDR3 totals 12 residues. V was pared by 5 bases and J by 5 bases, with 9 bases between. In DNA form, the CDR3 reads TGTGCCAGCAGTCCGGAGGTGGAGACCCAGTACTTC. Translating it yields CASSPEVETQYF.

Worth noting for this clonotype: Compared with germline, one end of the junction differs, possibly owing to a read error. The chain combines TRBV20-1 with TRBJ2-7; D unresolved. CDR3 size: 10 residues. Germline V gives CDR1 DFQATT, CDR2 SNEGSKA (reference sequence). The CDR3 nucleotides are TGCGGTGCTGGGGTATACGAGCAGTACTTC. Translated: CGAGVYEQYF.

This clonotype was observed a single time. CDR3 sequence (DNA): TGCGCCAGCAGCTTTCGGGAGACCCCAGATACGCAGTATTTT. It yields the protein CASSFRETPDTQYF. The chain couples TRBV5-1 to TRBJ2-3, with TRBD2 as a possible D gene (6 bases). Germline CDR1 is SGHRS and CDR2 is YFSETQ. With 2 bases removed from V and 4 bases from J, the gap between germline ends came to 11 bases. The CDR3 runs to 14 residues.

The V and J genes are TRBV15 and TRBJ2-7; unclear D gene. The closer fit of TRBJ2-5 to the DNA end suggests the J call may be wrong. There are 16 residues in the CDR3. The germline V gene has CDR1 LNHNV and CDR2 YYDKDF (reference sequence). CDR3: CATSRATRPWMETQYF. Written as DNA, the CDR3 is TGTGCCACCAGCAGAGCGACCCGGCCATGGATGGAGACCCAGTACTTC.

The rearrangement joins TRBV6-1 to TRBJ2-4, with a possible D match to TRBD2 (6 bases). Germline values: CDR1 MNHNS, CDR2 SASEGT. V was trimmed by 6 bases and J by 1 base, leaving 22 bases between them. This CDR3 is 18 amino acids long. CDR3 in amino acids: CASSSGPAGRVAKNIQYF. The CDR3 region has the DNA TGTGCCAGCAGCTCCGGCCCAGCGGGCAGGGTGGCCAAAAACATTCAGTACTTC.

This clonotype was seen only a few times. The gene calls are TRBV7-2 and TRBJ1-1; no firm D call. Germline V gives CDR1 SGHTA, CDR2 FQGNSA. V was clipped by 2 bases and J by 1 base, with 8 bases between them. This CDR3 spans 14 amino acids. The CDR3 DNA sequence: TGTGCCAGCAGCTTATTCGCCAGGAACACTGAAGCTTTCTTT. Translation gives CASSLFARNTEAFF.

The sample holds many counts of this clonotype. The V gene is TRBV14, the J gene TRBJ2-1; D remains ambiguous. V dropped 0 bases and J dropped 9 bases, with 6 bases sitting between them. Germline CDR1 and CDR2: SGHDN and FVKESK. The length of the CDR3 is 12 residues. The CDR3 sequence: CASSQDYGEQFF. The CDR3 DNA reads TGTGCCAGCAGCCAAGATTACGGTGAGCAGTTCTTC.

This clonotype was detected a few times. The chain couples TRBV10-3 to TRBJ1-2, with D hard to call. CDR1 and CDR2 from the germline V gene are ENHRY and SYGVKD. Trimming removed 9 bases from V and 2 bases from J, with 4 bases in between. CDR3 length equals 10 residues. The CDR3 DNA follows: TGTGCCATAGACAACTATGGCTACACCTTC. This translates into CAIDNYGYTF.

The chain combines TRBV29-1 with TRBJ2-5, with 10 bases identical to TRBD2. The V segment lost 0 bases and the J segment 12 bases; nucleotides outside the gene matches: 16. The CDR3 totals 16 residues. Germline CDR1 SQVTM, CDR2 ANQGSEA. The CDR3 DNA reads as TGCAGCGTTGAAGATCGGGCCGGTACTAGCGGGACCAGGGAGTACTTC. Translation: CSVEDRAGTSGTREYF.

The CDR3 nucleotides are TGCAGCGTTAGGTGGCGAGGGGGCATAGAGACCCAGTACTTC. This sequence encodes CSVRWRGGIETQYF. The chain joins TRBV29-1 to TRBJ2-5, with 7 bases fitting TRBD1. Per germline, CDR1 SQVTM and CDR2 ANQGSEA. V trimming: 5 bases; J trimming: 4 bases; junction bases outside the gene matches: 10. CDR3 size: 14 residues. Using reference TRBV29-1 and TRBJ2-5 for the parts outside the CDR3, the full variable domain is SAVISQKPSRDICQRGTSLTIQCQVDSQVTMMFWYRQQPGQSLTLIATANQGSEATYESGFVIDKFPISRPNLTFSTLTVSNMSPEDSSIYLCSVRWRGGIETQYFGPGTRLLVL.

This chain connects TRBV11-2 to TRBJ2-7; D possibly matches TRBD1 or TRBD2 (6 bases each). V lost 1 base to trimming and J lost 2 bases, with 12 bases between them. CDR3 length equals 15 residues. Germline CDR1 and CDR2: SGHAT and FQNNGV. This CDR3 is CASSLGGAQTYEQYF. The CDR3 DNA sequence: TGTGCCAGCAGCTTAGGGGGGGCGCAAACCTACGAGCAGTACTTC.